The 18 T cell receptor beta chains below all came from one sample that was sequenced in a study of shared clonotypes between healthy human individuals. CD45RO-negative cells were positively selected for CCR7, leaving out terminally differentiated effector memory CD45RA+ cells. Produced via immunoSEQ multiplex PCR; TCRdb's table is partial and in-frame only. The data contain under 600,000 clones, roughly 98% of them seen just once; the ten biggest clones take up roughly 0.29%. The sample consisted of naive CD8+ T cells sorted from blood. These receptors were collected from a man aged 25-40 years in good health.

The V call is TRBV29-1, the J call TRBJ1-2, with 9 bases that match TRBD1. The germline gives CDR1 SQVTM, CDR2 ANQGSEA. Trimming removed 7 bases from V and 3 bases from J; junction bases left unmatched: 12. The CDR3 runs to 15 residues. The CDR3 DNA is TGCAGCGCTCGCGCAGACAGGGGGATTCACTATGGCTACACCTTC. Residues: CSARADRGIHYGYTF.

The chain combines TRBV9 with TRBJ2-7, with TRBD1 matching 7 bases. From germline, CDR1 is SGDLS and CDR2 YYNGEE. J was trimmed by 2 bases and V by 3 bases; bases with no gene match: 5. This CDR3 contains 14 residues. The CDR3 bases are TGTGCCAGCAGCGGGCTGACAGGGACCTACGAGCAGTACTTC. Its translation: CASSGLTGTYEQYF.

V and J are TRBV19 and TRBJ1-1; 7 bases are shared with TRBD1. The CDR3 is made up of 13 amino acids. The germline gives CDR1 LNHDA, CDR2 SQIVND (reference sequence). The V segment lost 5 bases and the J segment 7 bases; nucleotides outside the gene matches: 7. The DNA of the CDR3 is TGTGCCAGTAGTTTGGCGACAGGGATTGAAGCTTTCTTT. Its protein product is CASSLATGIEAFF. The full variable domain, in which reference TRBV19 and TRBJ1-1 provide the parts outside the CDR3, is DGGITQSPKYLFRKEGQNVTLSCEQNLNHDAMYWYRQDPGQGLRLIYYSQIVNDFQKGDIAEGYSVSREKKESFPLTVTSAQKNPTAFYLCASSLATGIEAFFGQGTRLTVV.

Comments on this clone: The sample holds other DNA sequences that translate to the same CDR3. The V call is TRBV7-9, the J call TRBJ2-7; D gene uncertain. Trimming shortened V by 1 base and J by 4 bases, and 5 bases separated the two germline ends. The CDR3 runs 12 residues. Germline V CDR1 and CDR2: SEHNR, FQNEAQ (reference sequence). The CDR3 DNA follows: TGTGCCAGCAGCTTAGGTCAGTACGAGCAGTACTTC. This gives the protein CASSLGQYEQYF.

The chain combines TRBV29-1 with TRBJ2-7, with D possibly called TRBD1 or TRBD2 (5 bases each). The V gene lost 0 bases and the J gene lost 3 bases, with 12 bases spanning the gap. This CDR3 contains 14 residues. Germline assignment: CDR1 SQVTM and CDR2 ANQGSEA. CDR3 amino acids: CSVEERDQSYEQYF. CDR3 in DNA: TGCAGCGTTGAAGAACGGGACCAAAGCTACGAGCAGTACTTC.

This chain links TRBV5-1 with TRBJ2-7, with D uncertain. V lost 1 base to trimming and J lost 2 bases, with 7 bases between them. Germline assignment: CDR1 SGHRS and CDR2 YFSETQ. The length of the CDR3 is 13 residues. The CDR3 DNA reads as TGCGCCAGCAGCTTGCTATCCACCTACGAGCAGTACTTC. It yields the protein CASSLLSTYEQYF. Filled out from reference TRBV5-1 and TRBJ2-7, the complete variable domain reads KAGVTQTPRYLIKTRGQQVTLSCSPISGHRSVSWYQQTPGQGLQFLFEYFSETQRNKGNFPGRFSGRQFSNSRSEMNVSTLELGDSALYLCASSLLSTYEQYFGPGTRLTVT.

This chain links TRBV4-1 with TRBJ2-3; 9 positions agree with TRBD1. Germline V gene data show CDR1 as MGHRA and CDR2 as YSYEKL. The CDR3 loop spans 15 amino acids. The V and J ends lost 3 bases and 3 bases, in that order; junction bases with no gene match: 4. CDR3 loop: CASSQRQGGTDTQYF. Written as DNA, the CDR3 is TGCGCCAGCAGCCAGCGACAGGGGGGTACAGATACGCAGTATTTT.

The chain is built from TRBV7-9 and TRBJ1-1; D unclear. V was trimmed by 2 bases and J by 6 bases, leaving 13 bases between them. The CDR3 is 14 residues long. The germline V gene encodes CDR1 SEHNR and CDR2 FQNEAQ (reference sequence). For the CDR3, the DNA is TGTGCCAGCAGCTTACTCTCGCAAGAGGCTGAAGCTTTCTTT. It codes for CASSLLSQEAEAFF.

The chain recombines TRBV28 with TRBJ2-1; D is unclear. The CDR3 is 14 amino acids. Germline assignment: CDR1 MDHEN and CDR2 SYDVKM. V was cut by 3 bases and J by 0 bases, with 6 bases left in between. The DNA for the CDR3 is TGTGCCAGCAGTTTTACGGGCTCCTACAATGAGCAGTTCTTC. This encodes CASSFTGSYNEQFF.

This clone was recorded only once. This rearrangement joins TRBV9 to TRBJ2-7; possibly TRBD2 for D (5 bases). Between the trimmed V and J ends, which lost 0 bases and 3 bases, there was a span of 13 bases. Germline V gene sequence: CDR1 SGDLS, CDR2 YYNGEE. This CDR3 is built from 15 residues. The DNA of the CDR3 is TGTGCCAGCAGCGTAGCTGCGGGTTCCCTCTACGAGCAGTACTTC. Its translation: CASSVAAGSLYEQYF.

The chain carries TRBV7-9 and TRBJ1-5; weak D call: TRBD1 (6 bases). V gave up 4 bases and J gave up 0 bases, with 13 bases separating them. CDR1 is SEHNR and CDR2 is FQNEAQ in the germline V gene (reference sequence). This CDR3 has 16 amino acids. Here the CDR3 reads CASSSSGDYSNQPQHF. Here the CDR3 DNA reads TGTGCCAGCAGCTCATCAGGGGATTATAGCAATCAGCCCCAGCATTTT.

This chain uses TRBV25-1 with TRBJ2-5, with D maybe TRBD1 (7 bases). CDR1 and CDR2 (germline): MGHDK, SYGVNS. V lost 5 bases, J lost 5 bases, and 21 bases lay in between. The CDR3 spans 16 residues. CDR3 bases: TGTGCCAGCAGTAAAAGGCCCCAGGAGGGGGCGGAGACCCAGTACTTC. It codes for CASSKRPQEGAETQYF.

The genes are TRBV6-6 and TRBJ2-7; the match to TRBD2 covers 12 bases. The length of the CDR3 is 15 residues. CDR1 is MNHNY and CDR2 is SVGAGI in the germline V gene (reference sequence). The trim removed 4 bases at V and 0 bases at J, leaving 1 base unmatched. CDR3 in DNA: TGTGCCAGCAGTTCGACTAGCGGGGGCTCCTACGAGCAGTACTTC. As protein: CASSSTSGGSYEQYF.

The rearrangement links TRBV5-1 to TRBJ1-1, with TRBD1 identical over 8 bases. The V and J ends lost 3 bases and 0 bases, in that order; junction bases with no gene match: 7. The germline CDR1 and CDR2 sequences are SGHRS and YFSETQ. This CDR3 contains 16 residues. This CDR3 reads CASSYGQGPMNTEAFF. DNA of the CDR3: TGCGCCAGCAGCTACGGACAGGGTCCAATGAACACTGAAGCTTTCTTT. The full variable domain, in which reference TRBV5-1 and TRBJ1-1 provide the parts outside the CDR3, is KAGVTQTPRYLIKTRGQQVTLSCSPISGHRSVSWYQQTPGQGLQFLFEYFSETQRNKGNFPGRFSGRQFSNSRSEMNVSTLELGDSALYLCASSYGQGPMNTEAFFGQGTRLTVV.

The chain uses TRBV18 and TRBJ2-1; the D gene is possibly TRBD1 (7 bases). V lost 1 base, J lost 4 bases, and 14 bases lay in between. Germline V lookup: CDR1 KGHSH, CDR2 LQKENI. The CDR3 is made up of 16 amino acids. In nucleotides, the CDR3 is TGTGCCAGCTCACCACTCGCGCAGGGGGGATACAATGAGCAGTTCTTC. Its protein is CASSPLAQGGYNEQFF.

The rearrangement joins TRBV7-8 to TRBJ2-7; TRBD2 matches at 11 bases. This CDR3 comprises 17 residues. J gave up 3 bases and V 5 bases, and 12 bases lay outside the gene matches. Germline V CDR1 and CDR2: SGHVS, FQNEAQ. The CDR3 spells CASSRAAVTSGNYEQYF. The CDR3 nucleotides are TGTGCCAGCAGCAGAGCCGCAGTGACTAGCGGGAACTACGAGCAGTACTTC.

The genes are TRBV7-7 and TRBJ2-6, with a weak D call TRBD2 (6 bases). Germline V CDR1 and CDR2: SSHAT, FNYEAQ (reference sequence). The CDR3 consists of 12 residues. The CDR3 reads CASGSGANVLTF. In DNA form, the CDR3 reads TGTGCTAGCGGCTCTGGGGCCAACGTCCTGACTTTC.

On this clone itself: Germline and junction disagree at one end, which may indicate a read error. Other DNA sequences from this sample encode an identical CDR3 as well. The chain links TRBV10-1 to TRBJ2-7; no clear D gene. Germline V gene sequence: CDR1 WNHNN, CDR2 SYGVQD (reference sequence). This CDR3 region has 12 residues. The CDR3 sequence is CASSESGYEQYF. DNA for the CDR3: TGCGCCAGCAGCGAGTCGGGCTACGAGCAGTACTTC.